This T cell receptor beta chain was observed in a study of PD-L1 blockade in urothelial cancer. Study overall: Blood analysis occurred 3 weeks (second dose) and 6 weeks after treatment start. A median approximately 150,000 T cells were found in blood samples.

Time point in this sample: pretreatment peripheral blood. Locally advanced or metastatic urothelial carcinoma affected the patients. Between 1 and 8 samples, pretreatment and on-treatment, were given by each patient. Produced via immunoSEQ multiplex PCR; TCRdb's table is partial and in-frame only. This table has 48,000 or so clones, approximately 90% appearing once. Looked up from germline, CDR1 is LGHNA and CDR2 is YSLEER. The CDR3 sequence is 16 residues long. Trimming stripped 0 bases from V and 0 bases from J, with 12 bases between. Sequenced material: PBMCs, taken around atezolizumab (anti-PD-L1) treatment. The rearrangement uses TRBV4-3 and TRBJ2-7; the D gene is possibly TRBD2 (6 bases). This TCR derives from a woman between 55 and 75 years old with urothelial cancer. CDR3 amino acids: CASSQDGGESSYEQYF. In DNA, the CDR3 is TGCGCCAGCAGCCAAGATGGCGGGGAAAGCTCCTACGAGCAGTACTTC.